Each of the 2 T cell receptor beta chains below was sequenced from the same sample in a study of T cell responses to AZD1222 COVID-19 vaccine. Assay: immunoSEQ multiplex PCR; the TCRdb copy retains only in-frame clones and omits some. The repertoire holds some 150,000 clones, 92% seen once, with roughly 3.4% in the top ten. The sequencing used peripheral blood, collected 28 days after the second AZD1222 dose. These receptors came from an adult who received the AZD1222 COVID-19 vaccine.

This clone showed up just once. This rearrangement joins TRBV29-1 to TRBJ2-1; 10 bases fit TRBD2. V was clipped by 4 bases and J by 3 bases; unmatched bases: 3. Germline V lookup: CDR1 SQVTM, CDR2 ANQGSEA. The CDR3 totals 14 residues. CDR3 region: CSVGLAGDYNEQFF. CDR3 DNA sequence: TGCAGCGTTGGTCTAGCGGGAGACTACAATGAGCAGTTCTTC.

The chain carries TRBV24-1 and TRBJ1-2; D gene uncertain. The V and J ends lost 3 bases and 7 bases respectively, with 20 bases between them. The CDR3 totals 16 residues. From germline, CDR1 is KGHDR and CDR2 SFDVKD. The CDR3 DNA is TGTGCCACCAGTGATAGGAGGGTCGGGCCATCCGGTGGCTACACCTTC. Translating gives CATSDRRVGPSGGYTF.